The following is a T cell receptor beta chain sequence with its context. The data are from a study of blood T cell repertoires in COVID-19. Overall study: From T cells, B-cell-depleted T cells, or PBMCs came the material, which was cDNA or gDNA.

Participant age was 18 to 89 years, and participants resided in fewer than 25 US areas. Assignments of participants to cohorts depended upon their own reported clinical history. This CDR3 region has 14 residues. CDR1 and CDR2 from the germline V gene are SGHDT and YYEEEE. V shed 8 bases and J shed 6 bases, with 21 bases lying between them. Original methodology: Amplifying reference gene primers gave estimates of nucleated cell counts. Method: immunoSEQ multiplex PCR; TCRdb's copy keeps in-frame clones and lacks some. That table furnishes V, J and clone size, whereas the DNA furnished D and trimming. The table lists hundreds of thousands of clones, 70% to 90% of them singletons.

The genes are TRBV5-6 and TRBJ2-7; D ambiguous. Input material: PBMCs or T cells enriched from blood (not recorded which). This clonotype was sampled from a woman under 30 who had been exposed to COVID-19. CDR3 bases: TGTGCCAGTCATCCTCCGGTTCTTTCAGGCGAGCAGTACTTC. Encoded protein: CASHPPVLSGEQYF.